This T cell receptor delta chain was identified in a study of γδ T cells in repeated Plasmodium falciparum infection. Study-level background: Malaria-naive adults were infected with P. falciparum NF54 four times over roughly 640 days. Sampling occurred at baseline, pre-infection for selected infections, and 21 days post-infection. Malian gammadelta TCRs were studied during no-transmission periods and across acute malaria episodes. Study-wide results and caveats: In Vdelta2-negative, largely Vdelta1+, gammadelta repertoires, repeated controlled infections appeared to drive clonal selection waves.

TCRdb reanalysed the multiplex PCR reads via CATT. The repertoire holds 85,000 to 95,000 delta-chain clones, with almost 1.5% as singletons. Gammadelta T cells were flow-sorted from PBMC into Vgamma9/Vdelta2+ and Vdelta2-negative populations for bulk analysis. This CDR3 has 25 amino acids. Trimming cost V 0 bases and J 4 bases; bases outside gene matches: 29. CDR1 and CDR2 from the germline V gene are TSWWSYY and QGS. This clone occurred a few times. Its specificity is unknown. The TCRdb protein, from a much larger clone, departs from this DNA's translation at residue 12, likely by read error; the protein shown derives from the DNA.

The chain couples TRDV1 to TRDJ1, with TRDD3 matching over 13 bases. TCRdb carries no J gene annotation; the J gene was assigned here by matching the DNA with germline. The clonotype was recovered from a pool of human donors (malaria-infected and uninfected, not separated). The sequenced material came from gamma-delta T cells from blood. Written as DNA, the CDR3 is TGTGCTCTTGGGGAACTAACTATTATGGGGCCTCCCTCGGATACTGGGGGATACGCAGGCGATAAACTCATCTTT. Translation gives CALGELTIMGPPSDTGGYAGDKLIF.